This entry is about one TCR beta chain. Its target is unknown. The CDR3 has 16 residues. V was clipped by 4 bases and J by 12 bases; unmatched bases: 17. Germline V gene data show CDR1 as LNHDA and CDR2 as SQIVND (reference sequence). The sample is drawn from a study of OX40 agonist ivuxolimab in advanced cancers. Study information: The dose-escalation group included hepatocellular carcinoma, melanoma, renal cell carcinoma and head and neck cancer.

General observations from the study: At 0.1 to 3.0 mg/kg, CD4+ and CD8+ blood T cells expanded clonally by week 6. Part of the nonresponder group also had normalized T-cell clonal expansion that was low.

Measured with immunoSEQ multiplex PCR; TCRdb has only the in-frame clones, and not every one. The sample has about 68,000 clones; approximately 89% are singletons. Blood got drawn at baseline, again on cycle 4 day 1, and then on cycle 7 day 1. The chain combines TRBV19 with TRBJ2-1, with 8 bases matching TRBD2. This sample comprised CD4+ or CD8+ T cells sorted from blood, obtained in a trial of the OX40 agonist ivuxolimab. The sequence derives from an adult with an advanced solid tumor such as melanoma, head and neck, liver or kidney cancer. CDR3 bases: TGTGCCAGTAGTAAAACCGGGAGGGCCCCTCGGTTCGGGCAGTTCTTC. Its protein product is CASSKTGRAPRFGQFF.